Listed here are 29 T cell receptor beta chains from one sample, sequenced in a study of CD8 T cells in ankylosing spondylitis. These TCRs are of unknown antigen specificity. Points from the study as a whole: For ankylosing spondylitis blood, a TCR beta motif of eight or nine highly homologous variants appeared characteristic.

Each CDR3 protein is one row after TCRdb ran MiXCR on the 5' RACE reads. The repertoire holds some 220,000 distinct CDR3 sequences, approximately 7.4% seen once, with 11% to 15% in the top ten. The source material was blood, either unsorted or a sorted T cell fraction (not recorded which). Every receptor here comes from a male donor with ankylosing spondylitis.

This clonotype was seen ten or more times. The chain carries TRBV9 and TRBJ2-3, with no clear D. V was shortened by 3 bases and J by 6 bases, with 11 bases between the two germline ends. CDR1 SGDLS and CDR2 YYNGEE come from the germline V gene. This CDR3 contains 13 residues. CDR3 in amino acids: CASSAYDWDTQYF. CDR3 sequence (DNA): TGTGCCAGCAGCGCCTATGACTGGGATACGCAGTATTTT. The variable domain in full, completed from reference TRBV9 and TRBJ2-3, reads DSGVTQTPKHLITATGQRVTLRCSPRSGDLSVYWYQQSLDQGLQFLIQYYNGEERAKGNILERFSAQQFPDLHSELNLSSLELGDSALYFCASSAYDWDTQYFGPGTRLTVL.

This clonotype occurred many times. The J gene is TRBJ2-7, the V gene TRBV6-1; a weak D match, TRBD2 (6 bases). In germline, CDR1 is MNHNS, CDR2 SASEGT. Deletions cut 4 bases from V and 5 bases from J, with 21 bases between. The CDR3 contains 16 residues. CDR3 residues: CASSGARRLDIDEQYF. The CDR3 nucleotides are TGTGCCAGCAGTGGGGCCAGAAGACTAGATATTGACGAGCAGTACTTC.

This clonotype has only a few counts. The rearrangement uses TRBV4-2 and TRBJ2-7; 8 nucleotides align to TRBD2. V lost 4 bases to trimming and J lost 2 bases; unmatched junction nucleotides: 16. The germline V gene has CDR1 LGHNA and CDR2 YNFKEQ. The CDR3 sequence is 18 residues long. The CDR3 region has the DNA TGTGCCAGCAGCCCCCGCCCGGTAGAGCGGGGGCTAACCTACGAGCAGTACTTC. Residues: CASSPRPVERGLTYEQYF.

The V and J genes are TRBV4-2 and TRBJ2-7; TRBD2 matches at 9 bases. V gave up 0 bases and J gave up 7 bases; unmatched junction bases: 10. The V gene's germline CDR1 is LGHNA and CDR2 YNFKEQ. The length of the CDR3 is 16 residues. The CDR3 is CASSQELAGVPWEQYF. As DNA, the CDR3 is TGTGCCAGCAGCCAAGAGTTAGCGGGAGTCCCGTGGGAGCAGTACTTC.

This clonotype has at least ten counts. The CDR3 here is CASSSRDRDGYTF. In nucleotides, the CDR3 is TGTGCCAGCAGCTCCCGGGACAGGGATGGCTACACCTTC. The chain employs TRBV7-9 and TRBJ1-2; 9 bases are shared with TRBD1. The CDR3 contains 13 residues. V was pared by 4 bases and J by 6 bases, with 3 bases of the junction left unmatched. Germline CDR1 reads SEHNR; CDR2 reads FQNEAQ (reference sequence).

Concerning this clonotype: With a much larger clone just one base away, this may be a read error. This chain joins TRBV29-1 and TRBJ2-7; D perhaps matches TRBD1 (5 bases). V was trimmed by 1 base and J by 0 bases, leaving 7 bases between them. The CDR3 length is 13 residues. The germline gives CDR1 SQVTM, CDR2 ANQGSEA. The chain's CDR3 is CSVEGTNSYEQYF. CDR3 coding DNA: TGCAGCGTTGAAGGGACAAACTCCTACGAGCAGTACTTC.

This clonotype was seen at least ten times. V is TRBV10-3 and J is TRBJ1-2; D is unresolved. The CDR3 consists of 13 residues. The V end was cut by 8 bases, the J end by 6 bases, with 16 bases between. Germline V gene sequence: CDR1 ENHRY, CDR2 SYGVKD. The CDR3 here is CAISGAGLDGYTF. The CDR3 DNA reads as TGTGCCATCTCAGGTGCGGGCTTGGATGGCTACACCTTC.

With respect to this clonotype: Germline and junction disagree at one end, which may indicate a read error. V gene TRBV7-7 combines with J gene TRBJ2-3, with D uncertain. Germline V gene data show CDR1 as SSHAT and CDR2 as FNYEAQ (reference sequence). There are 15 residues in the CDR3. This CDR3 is CASSLRGSSTDTQYF. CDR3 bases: TGTGCTAGCAGCTTAAGAGGTTCGAGCACAGATACGCAGTATTTT.

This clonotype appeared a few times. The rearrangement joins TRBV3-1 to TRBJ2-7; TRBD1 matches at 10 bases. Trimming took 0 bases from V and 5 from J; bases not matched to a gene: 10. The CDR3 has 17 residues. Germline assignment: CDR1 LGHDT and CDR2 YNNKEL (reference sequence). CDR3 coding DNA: TGTGCCAGCAGCCAAGATGGGAGTGGGACAGGGGAAGACGAGCAGTACTTC. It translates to CASSQDGSGTGEDEQYF.

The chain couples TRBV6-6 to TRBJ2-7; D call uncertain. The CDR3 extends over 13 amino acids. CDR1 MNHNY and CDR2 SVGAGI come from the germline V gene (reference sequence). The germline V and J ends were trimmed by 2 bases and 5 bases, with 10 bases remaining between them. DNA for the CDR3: TGTGCCAGCAGTTACCCTGATGTTGACGAGCAGTACTTC. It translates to CASSYPDVDEQYF.

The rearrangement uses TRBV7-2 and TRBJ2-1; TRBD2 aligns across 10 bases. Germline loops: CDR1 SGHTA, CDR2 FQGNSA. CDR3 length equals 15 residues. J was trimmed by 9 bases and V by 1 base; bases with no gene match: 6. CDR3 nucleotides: TGTGCCAGCAGCTTAGTGGCTAGCGGGAGCAGTGAGCAGTTCTTC. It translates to CASSLVASGSSEQFF.

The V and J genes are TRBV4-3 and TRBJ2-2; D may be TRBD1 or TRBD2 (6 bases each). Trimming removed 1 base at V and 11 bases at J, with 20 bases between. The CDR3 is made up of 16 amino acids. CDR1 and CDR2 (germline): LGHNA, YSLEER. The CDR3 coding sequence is TGCGCCAGCAGCCAAGGGAGCCTACTCCCGGGGGCCGAGCTGTTTTTT. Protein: CASSQGSLLPGAELFF.

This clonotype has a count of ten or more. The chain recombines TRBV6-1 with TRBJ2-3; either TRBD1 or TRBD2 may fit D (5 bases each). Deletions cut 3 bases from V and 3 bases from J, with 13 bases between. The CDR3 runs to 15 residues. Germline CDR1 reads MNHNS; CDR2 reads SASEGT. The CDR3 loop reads CASSEMRGRTDTQYF. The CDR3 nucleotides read TGTGCCAGCAGTGAGATGAGGGGACGGACAGATACGCAGTATTTT.

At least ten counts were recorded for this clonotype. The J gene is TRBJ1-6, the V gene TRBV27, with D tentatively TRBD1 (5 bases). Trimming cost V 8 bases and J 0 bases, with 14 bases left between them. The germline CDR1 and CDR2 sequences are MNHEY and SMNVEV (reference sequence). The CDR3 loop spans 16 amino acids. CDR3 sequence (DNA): TGTGCCAGCTGGCCGGGACCGAGCTCCTATAATTCACCCCTCCACTTT. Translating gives CASWPGPSSYNSPLHF.

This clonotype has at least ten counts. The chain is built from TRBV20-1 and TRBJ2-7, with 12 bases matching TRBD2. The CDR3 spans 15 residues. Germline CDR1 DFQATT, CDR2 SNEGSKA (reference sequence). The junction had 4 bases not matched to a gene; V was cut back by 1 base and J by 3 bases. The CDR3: CSARGRLAGVYEQYF. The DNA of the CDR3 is TGCAGTGCTAGAGGCAGACTAGCGGGAGTCTACGAGCAGTACTTC.

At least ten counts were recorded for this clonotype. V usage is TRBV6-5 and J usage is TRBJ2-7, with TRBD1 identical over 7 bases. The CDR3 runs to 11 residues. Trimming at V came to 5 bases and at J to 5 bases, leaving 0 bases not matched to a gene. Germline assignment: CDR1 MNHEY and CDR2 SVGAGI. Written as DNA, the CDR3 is TGTGCCAGCAGTGGACAGGACGAGCAGTACTTC. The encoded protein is CASSGQDEQYF.

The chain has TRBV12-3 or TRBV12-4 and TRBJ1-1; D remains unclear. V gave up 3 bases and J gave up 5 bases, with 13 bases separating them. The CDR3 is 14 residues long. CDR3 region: CASSFTSPPTEAFF. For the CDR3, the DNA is TGTGCCAGCAGTTTTACATCACCGCCAACTGAAGCTTTCTTT.

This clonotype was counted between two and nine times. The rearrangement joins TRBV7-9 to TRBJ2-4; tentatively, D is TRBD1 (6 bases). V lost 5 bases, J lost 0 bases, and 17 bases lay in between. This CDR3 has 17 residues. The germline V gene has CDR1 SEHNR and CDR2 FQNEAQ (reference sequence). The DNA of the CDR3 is TGTGCCAGCAGCGAGGATTACGGGACATTAGCCAAAAACATTCAGTACTTC. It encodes CASSEDYGTLAKNIQYF.

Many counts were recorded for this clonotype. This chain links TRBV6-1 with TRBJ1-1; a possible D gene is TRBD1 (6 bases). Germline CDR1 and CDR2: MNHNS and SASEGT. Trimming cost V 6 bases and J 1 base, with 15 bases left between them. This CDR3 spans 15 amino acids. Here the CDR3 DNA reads TGTGCCAGCAGCCCCTGGGGGGCAGGGAACACTGAAGCTTTCTTT. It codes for CASSPWGAGNTEAFF.

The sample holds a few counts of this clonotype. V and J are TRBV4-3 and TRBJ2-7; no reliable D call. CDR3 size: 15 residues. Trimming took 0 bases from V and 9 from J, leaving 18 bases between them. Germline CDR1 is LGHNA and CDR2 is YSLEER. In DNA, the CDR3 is TGCGCCAGCAGCCAAGATCGCAGCCCCCTATCGTCGCAGTACTTC. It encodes CASSQDRSPLSSQYF.

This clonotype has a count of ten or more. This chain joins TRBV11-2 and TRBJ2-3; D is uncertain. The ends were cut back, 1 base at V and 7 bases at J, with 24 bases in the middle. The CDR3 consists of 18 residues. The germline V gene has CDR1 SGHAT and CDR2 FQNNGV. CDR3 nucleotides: TGTGCCAGCAGCTTAGTACCCAACGGGTCCCCTAACCGGCATACGCAGTATTTT. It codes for CASSLVPNGSPNRHTQYF.

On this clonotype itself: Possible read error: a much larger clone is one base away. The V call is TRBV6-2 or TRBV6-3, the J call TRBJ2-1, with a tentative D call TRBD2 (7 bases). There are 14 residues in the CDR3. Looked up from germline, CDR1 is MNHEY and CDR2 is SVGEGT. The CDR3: CAGSFGGPYNEQFF. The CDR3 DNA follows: TGTGCCGGCAGTTTCGGGGGGCCCTACAATGAGCAGTTCTTC.

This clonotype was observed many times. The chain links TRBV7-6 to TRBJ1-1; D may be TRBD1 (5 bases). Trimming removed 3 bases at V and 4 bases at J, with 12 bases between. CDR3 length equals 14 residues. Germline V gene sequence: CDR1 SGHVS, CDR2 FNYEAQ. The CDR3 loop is CASSLGDGRTEAFF. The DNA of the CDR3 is TGTGCCAGCAGCTTGGGGGACGGTCGCACTGAAGCTTTCTTT.

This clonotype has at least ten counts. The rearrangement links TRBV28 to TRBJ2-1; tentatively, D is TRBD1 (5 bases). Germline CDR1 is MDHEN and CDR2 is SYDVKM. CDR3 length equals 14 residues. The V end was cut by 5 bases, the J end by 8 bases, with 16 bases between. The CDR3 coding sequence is TGTGCCAGCAGTCTGCGGCAGGGTTGGGATGAGCAGTTCTTC. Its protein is CASSLRQGWDEQFF.

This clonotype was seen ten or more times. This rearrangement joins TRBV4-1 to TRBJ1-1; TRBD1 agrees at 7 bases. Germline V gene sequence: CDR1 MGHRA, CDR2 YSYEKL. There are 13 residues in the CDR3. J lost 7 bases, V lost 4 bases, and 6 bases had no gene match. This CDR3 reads CASSPRTGIEAFF. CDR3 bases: TGCGCCAGCAGCCCTCGGACAGGTATTGAAGCTTTCTTT.

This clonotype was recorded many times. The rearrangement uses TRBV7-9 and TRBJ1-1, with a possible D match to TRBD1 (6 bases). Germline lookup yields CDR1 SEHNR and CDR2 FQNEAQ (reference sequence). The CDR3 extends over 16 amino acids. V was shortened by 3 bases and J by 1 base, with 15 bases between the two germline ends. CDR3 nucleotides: TGTGCCAGCAGCTTTGGGGGTGGACAGAAGAACACTGAAGCTTTCTTT. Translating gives CASSFGGGQKNTEAFF.

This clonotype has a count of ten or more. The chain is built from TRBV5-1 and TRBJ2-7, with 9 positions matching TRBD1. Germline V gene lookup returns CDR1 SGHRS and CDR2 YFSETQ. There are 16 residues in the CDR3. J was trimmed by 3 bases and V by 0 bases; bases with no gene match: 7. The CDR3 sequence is CASSLAVGTGSYEQYF. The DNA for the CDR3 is TGCGCCAGCAGCTTGGCGGTTGGGACAGGGAGCTACGAGCAGTACTTC.

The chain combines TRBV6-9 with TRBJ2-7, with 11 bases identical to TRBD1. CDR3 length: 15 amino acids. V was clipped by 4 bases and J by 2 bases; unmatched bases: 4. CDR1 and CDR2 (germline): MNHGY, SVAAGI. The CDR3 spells CASSWSGQGAYEQYF. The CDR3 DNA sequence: TGTGCCAGCAGTTGGTCGGGACAGGGGGCCTACGAGCAGTACTTC.

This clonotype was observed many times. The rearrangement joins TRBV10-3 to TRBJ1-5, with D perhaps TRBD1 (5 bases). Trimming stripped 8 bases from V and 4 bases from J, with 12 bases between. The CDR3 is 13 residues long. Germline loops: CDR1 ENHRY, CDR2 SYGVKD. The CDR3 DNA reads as TGTGCCATCGCCGCGGGGGGAAATCAGCCCCAGCATTTT. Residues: CAIAAGGNQPQHF.